This T cell receptor (beta chain) derives from a study of blood T cells in healthy people across ages. V lost 8 bases, J lost 5 bases, and 18 bases stayed unmatched. Per germline, CDR1 MNHNY and CDR2 SVGAGI (reference sequence). This CDR3 region has 17 residues. A second PCR, run for about 7 to 11 cycles, used a sample-barcoded 5' primer plus a J-beta primer mix. TCRdb itself ran the 5' RACE reads through MiXCR, one entry per CDR3 protein. This sample yields 800,000 to 950,000 distinct CDR3 sequences, of which 40% to 60% are seen a single time; about an eighth belongs to the top ten. This receptor was taken from a man aged 25-40 years in good health. The rearrangement uses TRBV6-6 and TRBJ2-3, with TRBD2 matching 8 bases. Sequencing was performed on blood. For the CDR3, the DNA is TGTGCCAGCTTAACCACTGGTGCGGGGGGTGATATAGATACGCAGTATTTT. Its translation: CASLTTGAGGDIDTQYF.